This T cell receptor (beta chain) was documented in a study of cytomegalovirus exposure and HLA in healthy donors (dated 2017 in TCRdb). As for the study more broadly: According to an earlier analysis of 587 of the donors, some 180 million T cells yielded roughly 110 million unique TCR beta sequences and less than 300 Gb of sequence data. About 300 gigabases of sequencing data and 75 million to 85 million unique TCR sequences made up an early release that covered over 550 HLA-typed donors. The genetic ancestry cluster associated with self-reported Caucasian donors included 81% of the 398 genotyped donors. The study was designed to test whether signatures of past pathogen exposure could be identified by cataloging public T cell receptors. Using immunosequencing, the study profiled T cell repertoires from about 610 subjects and related those repertoires to cytomegalovirus serostatus. In addition to the first cohort of 666 subjects, a separate validation cohort of approximately 130 different subjects was used. To predict cytomegalovirus infection status, the study brought together high-throughput TCR immunosequencing, statistical association of individual TCRs with disease status, and machine learning. A later analysis re-analyzed previously published TCR beta repertoires from 660 or so donors and added high-resolution HLA genotyping to study TCR occurrence patterns. Rather than using new phenotypic data, the later analysis identified candidate immune exposures from TCR beta sequences and from how often those sequences occurred across donors. In an earlier analysis of more than 550 of the donors, high-throughput TCR beta sequencing was used to judge whether each TCR beta V gene segment behaved as functional or pseudogenic. Donor age, sex, ethnicity and CMV serostatus were compiled alongside the repertoire data. Genome-wide SNP genotypes for about 60% of the roughly 700 donors were used in a later genetic analysis, which treated that subset as a discovery cohort. All discovery cohort repertoires had been generated using a single sequencing platform. Class I and class II HLA loci were covered by the typing at four-digit resolution. Typing coverage varied by locus: about 620-640 donors for A, B, C, DRB1 and DQB1; approximately 520 for DQA1; about 570 for DPA1; 450 to 480 for DPB1. Several DR-DQ haplotypes were handled as single units for association and clustering, since linkage in the cohort was strong. Among a few hundred genotyped donors of the cohort, an average of about 240,000 unique TCR beta nucleotide sequences were sequenced per donor, about a sixth of them non-productive. The research as a whole found: In a later analysis, around 17,000 TCR beta sequences were associated with specific HLA alleles at a false discovery rate of 0.05. It was suggested by the authors that the approach could potentially be generalized to other disease states and immunological phenotypes. In a later analysis, HLA-associated TCR beta chains showed more clonal expansion and lower generation probabilities than non-associated chains that were equally common. Correlated functional status among segregating V segments might reflect linkage disequilibrium, but an unknown experimental factor could not be ruled out. In a later genetic analysis, fewer N-insertions in productive TCRs were reported among donors in an Asian-associated ancestry cluster than the approximately 710-donor mean. Immune exposure information for the cohort was limited to CMV serostatus. A later analysis found that TCR association rates varied across HLA loci, with DRB1 alleles showing the most associated TCRs and HLA-C alleles the fewest. In an earlier analysis of some 500 of the donors, most TCR beta V segments appeared in productive rearrangements about 90% or about 30% of the time, broadly matching IMGT annotations. The study gave a list of some 150 TCR beta chains associated with cytomegalovirus. When HLA alleles, especially DR and DQ, strongly co-occurred, attributing TCR associations to individual alleles was difficult. A few of the identified cytomegalovirus-associated TCR beta chains were confirmed in vitro to be specific for cytomegalovirus antigens. V-gene and J-gene trimming of TCR beta chains was associated with a missense DCLRE1C variant in a later genetic analysis, and the association was replicated in an independent cohort. A further reported finding was that TCR beta sequences accurately predicted the HLA-A and HLA-B alleles for most subjects in the first cohort. A later analysis reported that several top co-occurrence clusters appeared linked to parvovirus B19, influenza, CMV and Epstein-Barr virus. Roughly uniform sequencing depth across donors was assumed in presence/absence analyses, although this assumption may not hold. A cluster of highly shared sequence variants was judged likely to be a technical artifact of the sequencing pipeline. Because some donors lacked HLA typing at each locus, the association tests relied only on the typed subset. The earlier analysis of around 600 of the donors excluded fewer than 20 rarely observed V segments, including chromosome 9 orphons, because counts were too low. The classifier was reported to diagnose cytomegalovirus status with high specificity and sensitivity in both the original cohort and the validation cohort. A later analysis found that most CMV-associated TCR beta chains appeared HLA-restricted, with HLA associations seemingly driven largely by CMV exposure. Across donors, most TCR sequences were observed very rarely, whereas some public TCRs were present in many individuals. In this cohort, only TCR beta chains were sequenced, and detectable features were limited by the absence of alpha or paired-chain data.

The method behind the library was the immunoSEQ multiplex PCR assay. The multiplex PCR relied on a mix of 60 forward primers for TCR Vbeta segments and 13 reverse primers for TCR Jbeta segments. The CDR3 region of rearranged TCR beta genes was amplified from genomic DNA by a multiplex PCR assay. The Illumina HiSeq System was used to sequence the amplified TCR beta libraries as 87-base-pair reads. The authors' pipeline ran thus. A later analysis tallied roughly 80 million unique TCR beta chains across the 666 repertoires, and around 10 million of those chains were shared by two or more donors. Raw reads were error-corrected and collapsed into unique sequences with a nearest-neighbor algorithm that merged closely related sequences to remove PCR and sequencing errors. Alignment of CDR3 sequences to IMGT reference sequences was used to assign V, D and J gene segments. For a sequence to be retained, a match of at least six nucleotides to both a V gene segment and a J gene segment was required. A rearrangement was called productive if the CDR3 had no stop codons and remained in frame with V and J, and every other rearrangement was called non-productive. CDR3 was defined by IMGT convention, running from the second conserved V-encoded cysteine to the conserved J-encoded phenylalanine. Sequences without an unambiguous match to a single V gene segment were excluded from the earlier analysis of several hundred of the donors. In an earlier analysis of approximately 610 of the donors, V segments were called functional above 56.7% productive rearrangements and were called segregating when the between-donor standard deviation exceeded 5%. A statistical classification framework was developed to diagnose cytomegalovirus status using the catalog of TCR beta chain sequences. In a later analysis, TCR nucleotide sequences were compared against IMGT/GENE-DB human TR gene sequences so that V and J genes could be assigned. In a later analysis, CDR3 sequences and most-parsimonious VDJ recombination scenarios were assigned using the TCRdist pipeline. In a later analysis, each TCR beta chain was defined by its CDR3 amino acid sequence together with its V-gene family, and reads without a unique V-gene family were excluded. In a later analysis, approximately 640 highly shared, low-generation-probability nucleotide sequences were removed to address suspected cross-contamination and a sequencing artifact. In a later analysis, a clonal expansion index was calculated for each public chain from normalized within-repertoire ranks of inferred template counts. A later analysis computed generation probabilities with a VDJ recombination model fitted to out-of-frame rearrangements, and checked the results against IGoR. A later analysis scored TCR-TCR, TCR-HLA and TCR-CMV co-occurrence with hypergeometric tests, applying a repertoire-size bias correction to TCR pairs. To estimate false discovery rates, a later analysis permuted the HLA or CMV assignments 20 times. A later analysis grouped co-occurring TCRs with DBSCAN, adding TCRdist sequence similarity when clustering within HLA-allele-positive subsets. Repertoires with fewer than 30,000 or more than 120,000 public chains were left out of co-occurrence clustering, as were about 5 repertoires with anomalous nucleotide sharing. TCRdb took over this immuneACCESS table, retaining in-frame rearrangements with V and J assigned. Such tables are incomplete; in checked studies, under half of the missing clones stem from an unresolved V gene, and the remainder is unexplained. V and J calls and clone size are those listed in that table; D and trimming were worked out from the DNA. The sample table contains 150,000 to 170,000 clones; only one count was recorded for 65% to 85% of them. The ten most abundant clones make up about 2.7% of the sample.

This clone occurred a few times. Its cognate antigen has yet to be identified. No base quality information exists; no much larger clone differs at one position. The cohort consisted of 650 to 700 healthy bone marrow donors. All cohort members were sampled while nominally healthy, although unrecorded immune exposures were likely present. The donor was CMV seronegative and belonged to the group of under 400 seronegative cohort members. A peripheral blood sample was provided by each donor, and peripheral blood mononuclear cells were used for TCR beta sequencing. The Qiagen DNeasy Blood Extraction Kit was used to extract genomic DNA from the blood cell samples. The TCR originated in a man aged 18 to 35 in good health and CMV-seronegative. The specimen was PBMCs.

The CDR3 sequence is CASSTWTGRMNTEAFF. In nucleotides, the sequence is TGTGCCAGCAGTACCTGGACAGGCCGCATGAACACTGAAGCTTTCTTT. This sequence uses TRBV6-6 and TRBJ1-1; 7 bases in between match TRBD1. Trimming takes 5 bases off V and 0 bases off J; junction bases not matched to a gene: 9. As encoded in the germline V gene (reference sequence), CDR1 is MNHNY while CDR2 is SVGAGI. The CDR3 contains 16 residues, cysteine and phenylalanine counted. Here the CDR3 DNA is all that survives: 48 bases in frame from base 1.